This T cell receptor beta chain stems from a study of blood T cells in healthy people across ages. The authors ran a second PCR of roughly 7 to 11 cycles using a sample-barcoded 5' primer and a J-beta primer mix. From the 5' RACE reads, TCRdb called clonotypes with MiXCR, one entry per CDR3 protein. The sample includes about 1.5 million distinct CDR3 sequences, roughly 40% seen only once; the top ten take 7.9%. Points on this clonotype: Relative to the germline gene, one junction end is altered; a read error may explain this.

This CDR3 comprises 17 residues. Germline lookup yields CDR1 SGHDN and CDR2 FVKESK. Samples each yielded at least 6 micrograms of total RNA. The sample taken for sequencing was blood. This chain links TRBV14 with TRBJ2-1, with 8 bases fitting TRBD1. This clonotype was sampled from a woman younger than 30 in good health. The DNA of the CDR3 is TGTGCCAGCAGCCAAGATCTTGGACAGGGTCGATACAATGAGCGGTTCTTC. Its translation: CASSQDLGQGRYNERFF.